Listed below are T cell receptor beta chains from one sample, sequenced in a study of T cells after posttransplantation cyclophosphamide. Sequenced by immunoSEQ multiplex PCR; TCRdb stores in-frame clones only, minus some. The table includes some 21,000 clones, 75% to 90% detected once. The sequencing here drew on PBMCs, taken roughly 350 days after allogeneic stem cell transplant with calcineurin inhibitor and methotrexate. These receptors came from a female patient aged 30-39 years who received an allogeneic stem cell transplant from an unrelated donor, was CMV-positive, and had acute and chronic GVHD. A share of the T cells may be of graft donor origin. The CDR3 runs from the conserved cysteine through the conserved F or W. D genes are given only for firm matches. Only part of the rows carry a size: once, few, many, or a class if the clone is expanded.

v_gene	d_gene	abundance	j_gene	len	CDR3nt	CDR3aa
TRBV30	-	-	TRBJ1-2	10	TGTGCCTCACCAGGGAATGGCTACACCTTC	CASPGNGYTF
TRBV10-3	TRBD1	few	TRBJ1-5	12	TGTGCCACCGGGACAGGCAATCAGCCCCAGCATTTT	CATGTGNQPQHF
TRBV19	TRBD1	-	TRBJ1-1	15	TGTGCCAGTAGTGTTCGGGCAGGGGGAGGAACTGAAGCTTTCTTT	CASSVRAGGGTEAFF
TRBV4-3	-	-	TRBJ2-1	14	TGCGCCAGCAGCCAAGCGGGGTCCTACAATGAGCAGTTCTTC	CASSQAGSYNEQFF
TRBV2	-	-	TRBJ2-1	10	TGTGCCAGCGGAGGTCTGGAGCAGTTCTTC	CASGGLEQFF
TRBV6-5	TRBD1	-	TRBJ2-2	13	TGTGCCAGCGGGGACAGTAACACCGGGGAGCTGTTTTTT	CASGDSNTGELFF
TRBV4-2	TRBD2	-	TRBJ2-7	16	TGTGCCAGCAGCCAAGCACAGACTAGCGGGAGTTACGAGCAGTACTTC	CASSQAQTSGSYEQYF
TRBV27	TRBD1	once	TRBJ2-6	16	TGTGCCAGCAGTCTTCAGACAGGGCCTGGGGCCAACGTCCTGACTTTC	CASSLQTGPGANVLTF
TRBV6-1	-	-	TRBJ2-2	17	TGTGCCAGCAGTGAAGATATCTATTACGCGAACACCGGGGAGCTGTTTTTT	CASSEDIYYANTGELFF
TRBV6-1	TRBD1	-	TRBJ1-2	12	TGTGCCAGCAGTGGACGACAGGGAGGCTACACCTTC	CASSGRQGGYTF
TRBV9	-	-	TRBJ1-4	14	TGTGCCAGCAGCCCACTCGTTACTAATGAAAAACTGTTTTTT	CASSPLVTNEKLFF
TRBV10-3	-	-	TRBJ2-2	15	TGTGCCATCAGTGGGCAGACTACCAACACCGGGGAGCTGTTTTTT	CAISGQTTNTGELFF
TRBV5-1	TRBD1	-	TRBJ1-6	15	TGCGCCAGCAGCTTGGAACAGGGGGCACAGTCACCCCTCCACTTT	CASSLEQGAQSPLHF
TRBV4-2	TRBD1	-	TRBJ2-2	21	TGTGCCAGCAGCCAAGAGGGTCTGAGACAGGGGAGCCCGGAGTTCACCGGGGAGCTGTTTTTT	CASSQEGLRQGSPEFTGELFF
TRBV6-1	-	-	TRBJ2-7	15	TGTGCCAGCAGTGAAGTGGGGGGTTTCTCCTACGAGCAGTACTTC	CASSEVGGFSYEQYF
TRBV10-3	-	few	TRBJ1-5	13	TGTGCCATCAGTGACAGGGGAAATCAGCCCCAGCATTTT	CAISDRGNQPQHF